This T cell receptor beta chain was sequenced during a study of blood T cell repertoires in COVID-19. Original data processing: Amplified reference gene primers provided the basis for estimating nucleated cell counts. Here immunoSEQ multiplex PCR was the method, and the copy in TCRdb shows in-frame clones only, minus some. V, J and clone size are those of that table, while D and trimming were read from the DNA. The repertoire has about 100,000 clones, around nine tenths of them found once; the top ten carry roughly 4.7%. The CDR3 totals 14 residues. Germline V gene data show CDR1 as SNHLY and CDR2 as FYNNEI. V dropped 6 bases and J dropped 0 bases, with 12 bases sitting between them.

This clonotype was obtained from a human donor in a cohort sampled during active COVID-19. Sequencing was done on a sample of peripheral blood. J is TRBJ2-7 and V is TRBV2, with D possibly being TRBD1 (6 bases). The CDR3 protein is CASRVDSLSYEQYF. The CDR3 DNA reads as TGTGCCAGCAGAGTGGACAGTCTCTCCTACGAGCAGTACTTC.